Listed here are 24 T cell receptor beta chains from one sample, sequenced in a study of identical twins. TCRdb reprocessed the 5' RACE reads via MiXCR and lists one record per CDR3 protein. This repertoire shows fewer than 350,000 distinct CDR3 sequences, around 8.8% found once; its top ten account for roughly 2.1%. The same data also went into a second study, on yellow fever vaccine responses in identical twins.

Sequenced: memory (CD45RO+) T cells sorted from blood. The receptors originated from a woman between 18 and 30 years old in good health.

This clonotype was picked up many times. The CDR3 loop is CASSLGSGQSTDTQYF. For the CDR3, the DNA is TGCGCCAGCAGCTTGGGGTCGGGACAAAGCACAGATACGCAGTATTTT. V gene TRBV5-1 combines with J gene TRBJ2-3, with a possible D match to TRBD1 (6 bases). V was clipped by 0 bases and J by 0 bases, with 11 bases between them. The CDR3 has 16 amino acids. The germline gives CDR1 SGHRS, CDR2 YFSETQ.

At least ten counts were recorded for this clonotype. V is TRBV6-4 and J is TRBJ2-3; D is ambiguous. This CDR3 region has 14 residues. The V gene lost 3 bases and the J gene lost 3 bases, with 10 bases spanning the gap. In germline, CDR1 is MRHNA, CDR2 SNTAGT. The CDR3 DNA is TGTGCCAGCAGTGAGAGGAGTGGTACAGATACGCAGTATTTT. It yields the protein CASSERSGTDTQYF.

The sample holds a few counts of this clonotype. CDR3 bases: TGCAGTGCTAGTGTTCCCGGCTCTGAGCAGTTCTTC. Translation gives CSASVPGSEQFF. V is TRBV20-1 and J is TRBJ2-1, with D unclear. V lost 3 bases and J lost 9, with 12 bases in between. The CDR3 is 12 amino acids. Germline values: CDR1 DFQATT, CDR2 SNEGSKA (reference sequence).

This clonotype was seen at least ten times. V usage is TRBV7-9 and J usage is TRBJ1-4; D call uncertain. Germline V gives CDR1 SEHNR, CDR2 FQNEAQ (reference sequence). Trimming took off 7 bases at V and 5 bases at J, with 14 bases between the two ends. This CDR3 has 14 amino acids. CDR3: CASTRVGENEKLFF. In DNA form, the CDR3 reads TGTGCCAGCACCCGAGTGGGCGAGAATGAAAAACTGTTTTTT.

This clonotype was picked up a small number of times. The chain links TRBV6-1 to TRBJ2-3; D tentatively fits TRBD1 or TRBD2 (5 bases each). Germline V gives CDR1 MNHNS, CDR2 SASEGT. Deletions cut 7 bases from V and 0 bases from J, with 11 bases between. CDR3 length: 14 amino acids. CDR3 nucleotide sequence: TGTGCCAGCAAGCGGACATTGAGCACAGATACGCAGTATTTT. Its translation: CASKRTLSTDTQYF.

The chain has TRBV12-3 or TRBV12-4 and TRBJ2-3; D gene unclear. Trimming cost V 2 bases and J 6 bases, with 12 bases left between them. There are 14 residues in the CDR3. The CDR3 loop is CASSLSEVRDTQYF. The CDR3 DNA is TGTGCCAGCAGTTTAAGTGAGGTTAGGGATACGCAGTATTTT.

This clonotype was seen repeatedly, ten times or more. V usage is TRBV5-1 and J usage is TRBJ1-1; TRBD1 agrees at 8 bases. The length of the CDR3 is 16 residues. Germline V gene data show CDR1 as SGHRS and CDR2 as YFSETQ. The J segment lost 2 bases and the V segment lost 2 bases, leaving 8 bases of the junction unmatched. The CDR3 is CASSFFGTGDNTEAFF. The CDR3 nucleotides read TGCGCCAGCAGCTTTTTCGGGACAGGAGACAACACTGAAGCTTTCTTT.

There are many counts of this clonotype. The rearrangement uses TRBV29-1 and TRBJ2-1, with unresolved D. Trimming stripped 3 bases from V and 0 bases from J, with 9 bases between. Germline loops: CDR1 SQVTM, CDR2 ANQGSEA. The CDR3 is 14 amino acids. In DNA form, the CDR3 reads TGCAGCGTTGAGGGTCTCAGCTCCTACAATGAGCAGTTCTTC. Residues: CSVEGLSSYNEQFF.

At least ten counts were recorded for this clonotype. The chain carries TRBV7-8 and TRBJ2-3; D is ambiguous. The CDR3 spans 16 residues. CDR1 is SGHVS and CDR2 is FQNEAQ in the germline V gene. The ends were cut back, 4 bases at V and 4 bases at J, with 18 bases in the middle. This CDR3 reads CASSSLIRPYSDTQYF. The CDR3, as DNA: TGTGCCAGCAGCTCCCTCATCCGGCCTTACTCAGATACGCAGTATTTT.

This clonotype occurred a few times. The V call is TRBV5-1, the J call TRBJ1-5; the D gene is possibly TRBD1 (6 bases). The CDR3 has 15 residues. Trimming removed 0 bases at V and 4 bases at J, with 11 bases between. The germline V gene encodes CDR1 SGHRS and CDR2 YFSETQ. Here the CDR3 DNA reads TGCGCCAGCAGCTTGGTGGGGGGCCCTAATCAGCCCCAGCATTTT. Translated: CASSLVGGPNQPQHF.

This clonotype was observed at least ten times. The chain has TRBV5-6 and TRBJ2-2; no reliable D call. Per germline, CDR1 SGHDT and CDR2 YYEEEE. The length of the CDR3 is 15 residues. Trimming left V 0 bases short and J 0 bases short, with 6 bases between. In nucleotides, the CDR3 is TGTGCCAGCAGCTTGGCTCCGGCGAACACCGGGGAGCTGTTTTTT. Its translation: CASSLAPANTGELFF.

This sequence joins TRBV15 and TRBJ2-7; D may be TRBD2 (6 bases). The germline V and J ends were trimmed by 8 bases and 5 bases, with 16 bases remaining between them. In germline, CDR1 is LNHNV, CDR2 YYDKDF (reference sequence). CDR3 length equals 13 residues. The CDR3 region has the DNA TGTGCCACCGCCCCCCGGGGGAGCCACGAGCAGTACGTC. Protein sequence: CATAPRGSHEQYV.

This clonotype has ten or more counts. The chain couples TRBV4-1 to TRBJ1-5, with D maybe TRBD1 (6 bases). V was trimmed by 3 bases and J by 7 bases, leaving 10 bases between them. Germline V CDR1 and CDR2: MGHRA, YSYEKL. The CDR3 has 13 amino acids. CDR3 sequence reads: CASSQGAGQPQHF. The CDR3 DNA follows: TGCGCCAGCAGCCAGGGGGCAGGACAGCCCCAGCATTTT.

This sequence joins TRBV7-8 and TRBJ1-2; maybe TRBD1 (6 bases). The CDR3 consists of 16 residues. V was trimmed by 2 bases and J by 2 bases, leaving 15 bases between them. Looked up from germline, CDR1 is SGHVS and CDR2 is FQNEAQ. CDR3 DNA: TGTGCCAGCAGCTTATCTCTCTGGGGGCTCAACTATGGCTACACCTTC. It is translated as CASSLSLWGLNYGYTF.

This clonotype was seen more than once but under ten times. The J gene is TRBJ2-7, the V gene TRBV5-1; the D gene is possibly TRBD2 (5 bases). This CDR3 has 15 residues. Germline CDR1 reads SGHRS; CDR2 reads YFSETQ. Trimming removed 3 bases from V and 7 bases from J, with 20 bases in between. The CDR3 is CASSSLPTNPREQYF. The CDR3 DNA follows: TGCGCCAGCAGCTCACTGCCGACTAACCCGCGAGAGCAGTACTTC.

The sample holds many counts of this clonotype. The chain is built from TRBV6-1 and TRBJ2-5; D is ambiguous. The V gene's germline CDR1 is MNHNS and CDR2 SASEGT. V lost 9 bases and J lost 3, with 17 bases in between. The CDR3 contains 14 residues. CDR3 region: CASGSARNKETQYF. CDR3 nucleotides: TGTGCCAGTGGAAGCGCGCGGAACAAAGAGACCCAGTACTTC.

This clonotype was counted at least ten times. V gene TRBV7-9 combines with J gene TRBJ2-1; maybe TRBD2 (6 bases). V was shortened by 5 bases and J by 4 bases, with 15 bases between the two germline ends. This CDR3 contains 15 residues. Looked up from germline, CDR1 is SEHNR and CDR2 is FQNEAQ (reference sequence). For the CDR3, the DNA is TGTGCCAGCAGCCCCTTAGCGGTTGGGTACAATGAGCAGTTCTTC. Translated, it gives CASSPLAVGYNEQFF.

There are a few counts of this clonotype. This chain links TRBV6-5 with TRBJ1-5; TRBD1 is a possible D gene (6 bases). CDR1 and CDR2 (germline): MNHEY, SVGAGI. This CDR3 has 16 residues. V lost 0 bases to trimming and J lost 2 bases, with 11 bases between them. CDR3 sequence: CASSYSFAGGNQPQHF. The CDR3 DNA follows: TGTGCCAGCAGTTACTCGTTTGCAGGGGGCAATCAGCCCCAGCATTTT.

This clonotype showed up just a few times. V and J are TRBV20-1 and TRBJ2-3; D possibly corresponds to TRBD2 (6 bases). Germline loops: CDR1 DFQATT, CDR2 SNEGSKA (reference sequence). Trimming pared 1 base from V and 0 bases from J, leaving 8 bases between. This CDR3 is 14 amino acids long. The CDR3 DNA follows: TGCAGTGCTAGAGTGGAGGGGAGCACAGATACGCAGTATTTT. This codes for CSARVEGSTDTQYF.

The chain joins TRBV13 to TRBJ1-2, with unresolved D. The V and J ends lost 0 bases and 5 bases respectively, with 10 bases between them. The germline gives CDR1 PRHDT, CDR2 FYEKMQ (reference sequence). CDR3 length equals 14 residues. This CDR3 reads CASSLGYSTYGYTF. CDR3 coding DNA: TGTGCCAGCAGCTTAGGATACTCGACTTATGGCTACACCTTC.

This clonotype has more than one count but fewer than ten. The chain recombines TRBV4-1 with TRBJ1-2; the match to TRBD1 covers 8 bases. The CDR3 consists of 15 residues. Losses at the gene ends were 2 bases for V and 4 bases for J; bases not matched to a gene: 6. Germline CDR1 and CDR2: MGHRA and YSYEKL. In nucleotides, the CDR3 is TGCGCCAGCAGCCAAATGGACAGGGCCGGCTATGGCTACACCTTC. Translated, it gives CASSQMDRAGYGYTF.

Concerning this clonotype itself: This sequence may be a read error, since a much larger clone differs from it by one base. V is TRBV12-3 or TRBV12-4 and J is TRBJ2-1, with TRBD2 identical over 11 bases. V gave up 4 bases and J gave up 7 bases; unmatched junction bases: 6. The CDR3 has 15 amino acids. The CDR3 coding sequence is TGTGCCAGCAGTTCAACTAGCGGGGGTCGGAATGAGCAGTTCTTC. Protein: CASSSTSGGRNEQFF.

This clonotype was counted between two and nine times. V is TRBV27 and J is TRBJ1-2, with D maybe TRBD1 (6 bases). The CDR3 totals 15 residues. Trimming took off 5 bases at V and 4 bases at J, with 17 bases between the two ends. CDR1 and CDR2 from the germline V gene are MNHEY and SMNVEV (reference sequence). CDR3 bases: TGTGCCAGCAGTCCAAAGGGGGAGTCCGGCTATGGCTACACCTTC. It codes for CASSPKGESGYGYTF.

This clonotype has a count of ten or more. The CDR3 DNA is TGTGCCAGCAGTGATTTGACTAGCGGGAGCAATGAGCAGTTCTTC. Translated, it gives CASSDLTSGSNEQFF. The V gene is TRBV2, the J gene TRBJ2-1; TRBD2 aligns across 12 bases. Trimming cost V 3 bases and J 6 bases; bases outside gene matches: 3. The CDR3 totals 15 residues. Germline lookup yields CDR1 SNHLY and CDR2 FYNNEI.